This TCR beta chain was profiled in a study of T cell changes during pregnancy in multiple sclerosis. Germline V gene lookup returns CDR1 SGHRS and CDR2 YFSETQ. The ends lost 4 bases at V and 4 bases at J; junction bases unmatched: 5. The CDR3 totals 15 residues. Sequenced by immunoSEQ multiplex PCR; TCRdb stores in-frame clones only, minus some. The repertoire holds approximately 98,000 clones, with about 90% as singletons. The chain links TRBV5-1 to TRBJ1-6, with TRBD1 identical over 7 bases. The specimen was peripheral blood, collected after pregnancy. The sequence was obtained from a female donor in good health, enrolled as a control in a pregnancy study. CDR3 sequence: CASSRTQGYNSPLHF. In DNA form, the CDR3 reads TGCGCCAGCAGCCGTACACAGGGGTATAATTCACCCCTCCACTTT.